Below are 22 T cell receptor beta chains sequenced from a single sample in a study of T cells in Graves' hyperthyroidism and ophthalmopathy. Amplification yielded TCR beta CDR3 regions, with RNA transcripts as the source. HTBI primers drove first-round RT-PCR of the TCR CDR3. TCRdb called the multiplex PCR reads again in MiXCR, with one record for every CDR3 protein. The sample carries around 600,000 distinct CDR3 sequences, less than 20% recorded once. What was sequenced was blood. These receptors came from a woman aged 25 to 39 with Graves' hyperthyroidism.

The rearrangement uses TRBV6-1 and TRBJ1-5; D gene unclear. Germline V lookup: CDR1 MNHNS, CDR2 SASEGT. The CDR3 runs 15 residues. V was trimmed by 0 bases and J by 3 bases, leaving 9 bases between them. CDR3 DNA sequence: TGTGCCAGCAGTGAAGCGGAGGCCTCCAATCAGCCCCAGCATTTT. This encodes CASSEAEASNQPQHF.

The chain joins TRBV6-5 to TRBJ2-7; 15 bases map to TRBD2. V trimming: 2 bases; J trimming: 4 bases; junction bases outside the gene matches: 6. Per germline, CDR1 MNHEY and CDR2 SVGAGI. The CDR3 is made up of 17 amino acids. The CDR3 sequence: CASSYLRTSGRGYEQYF. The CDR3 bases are TGTGCCAGCAGTTACCTCAGGACTAGCGGGAGGGGATACGAGCAGTACTTC.

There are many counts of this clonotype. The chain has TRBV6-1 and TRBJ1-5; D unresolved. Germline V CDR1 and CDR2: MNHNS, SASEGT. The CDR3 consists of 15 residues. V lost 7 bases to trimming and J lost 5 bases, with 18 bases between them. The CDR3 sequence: CASTPHTQAHQPQHF. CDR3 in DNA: TGTGCCAGCACACCTCACACTCAGGCTCATCAGCCCCAGCATTTT.

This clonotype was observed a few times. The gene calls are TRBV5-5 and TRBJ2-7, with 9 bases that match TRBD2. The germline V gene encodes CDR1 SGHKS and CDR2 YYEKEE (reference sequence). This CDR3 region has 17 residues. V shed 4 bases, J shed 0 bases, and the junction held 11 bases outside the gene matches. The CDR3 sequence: CASSIEPLSGSSYEQYF. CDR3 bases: TGTGCCAGCAGCATTGAACCACTTAGCGGGAGCTCCTACGAGCAGTACTTC.

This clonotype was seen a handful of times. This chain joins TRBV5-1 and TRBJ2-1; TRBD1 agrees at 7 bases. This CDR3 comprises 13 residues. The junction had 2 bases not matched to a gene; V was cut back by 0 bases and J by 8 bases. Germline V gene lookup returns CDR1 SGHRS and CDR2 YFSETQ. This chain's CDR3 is CASSLATGDEQFF. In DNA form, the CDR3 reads TGCGCCAGCAGCTTGGCTACAGGGGATGAGCAGTTCTTC.

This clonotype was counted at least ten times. The CDR3 DNA is TGTGCCAGCAGTGAATCCGGGACAGTGAACACCGGGGAGCTGTTTTTT. Protein sequence: CASSESGTVNTGELFF. The chain recombines TRBV2 with TRBJ2-2, with 7 bases identical to TRBD1. The CDR3 is made up of 16 amino acids. Germline V gene lookup returns CDR1 SNHLY and CDR2 FYNNEI. The J segment lost 1 base and the V segment lost 2 bases, leaving 4 bases of the junction unmatched.

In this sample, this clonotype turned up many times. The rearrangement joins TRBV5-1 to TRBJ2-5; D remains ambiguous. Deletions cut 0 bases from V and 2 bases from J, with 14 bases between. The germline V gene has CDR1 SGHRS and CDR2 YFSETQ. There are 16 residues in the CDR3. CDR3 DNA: TGCGCCAGCAGCTTGGTTGGCCGAGGTGTTCAAGAGACCCAGTACTTC. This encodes CASSLVGRGVQETQYF.

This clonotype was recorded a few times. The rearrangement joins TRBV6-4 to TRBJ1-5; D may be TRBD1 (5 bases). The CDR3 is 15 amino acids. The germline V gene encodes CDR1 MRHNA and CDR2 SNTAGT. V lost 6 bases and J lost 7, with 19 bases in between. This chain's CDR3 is CASRVAGSAGQPQHF. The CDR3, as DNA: TGTGCCAGCAGAGTGGCAGGTTCGGCAGGGCAGCCCCAGCATTTT.

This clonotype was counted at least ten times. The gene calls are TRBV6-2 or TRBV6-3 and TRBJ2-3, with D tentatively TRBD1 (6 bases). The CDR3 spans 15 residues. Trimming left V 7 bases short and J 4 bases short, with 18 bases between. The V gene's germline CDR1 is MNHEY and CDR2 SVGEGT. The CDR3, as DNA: TGTGCCAGCACTCTGACAGGTCGGAAGGCAGATACGCAGTATTTT. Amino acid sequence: CASTLTGRKADTQYF.

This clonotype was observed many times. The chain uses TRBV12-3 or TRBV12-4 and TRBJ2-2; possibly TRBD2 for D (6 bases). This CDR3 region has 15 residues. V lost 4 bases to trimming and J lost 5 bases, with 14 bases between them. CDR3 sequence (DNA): TGTGCCAGCAGTTATCGGGGGAGGCGGACCGGGGAGCTGTTTTTT. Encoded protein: CASSYRGRRTGELFF.

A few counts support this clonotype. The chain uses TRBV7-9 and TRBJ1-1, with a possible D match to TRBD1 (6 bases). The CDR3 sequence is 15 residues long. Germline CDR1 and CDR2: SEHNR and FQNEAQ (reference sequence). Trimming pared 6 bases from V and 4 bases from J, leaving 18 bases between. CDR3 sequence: CASSMLRTVSTEAFF. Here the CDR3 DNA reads TGTGCCAGCAGTATGCTGAGGACAGTGAGCACTGAAGCTTTCTTT.

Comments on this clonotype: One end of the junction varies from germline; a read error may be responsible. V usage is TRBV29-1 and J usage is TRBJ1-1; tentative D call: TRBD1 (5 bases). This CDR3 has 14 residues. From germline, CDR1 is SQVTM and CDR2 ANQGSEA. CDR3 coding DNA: TGCATCGTGAAGGTACAGGACGGGGCCACTGGAGCTTTCTTT. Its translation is CIVKVQDGATGAFF.

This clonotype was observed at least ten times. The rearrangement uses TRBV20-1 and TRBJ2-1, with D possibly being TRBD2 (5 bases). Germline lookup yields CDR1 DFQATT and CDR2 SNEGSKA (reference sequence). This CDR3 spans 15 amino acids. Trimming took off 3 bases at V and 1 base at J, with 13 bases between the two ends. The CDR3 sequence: CSASTEELSYNEQFF. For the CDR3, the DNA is TGCAGTGCTAGTACGGAGGAATTATCCTACAATGAGCAGTTCTTC.

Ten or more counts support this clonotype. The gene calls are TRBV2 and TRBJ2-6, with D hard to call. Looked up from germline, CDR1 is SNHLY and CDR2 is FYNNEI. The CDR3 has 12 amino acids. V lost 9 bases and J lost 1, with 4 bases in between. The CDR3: CASTSGANVLTF. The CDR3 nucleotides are TGTGCCAGTACATCTGGGGCCAACGTCCTGACTTTC.

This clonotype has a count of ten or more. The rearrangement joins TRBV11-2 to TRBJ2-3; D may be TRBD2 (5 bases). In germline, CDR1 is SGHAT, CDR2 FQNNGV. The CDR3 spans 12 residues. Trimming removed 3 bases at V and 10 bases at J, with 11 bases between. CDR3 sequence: CASSLDLGPQYF. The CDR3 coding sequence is TGTGCCAGCAGCTTGGACTTAGGTCCGCAGTATTTT.

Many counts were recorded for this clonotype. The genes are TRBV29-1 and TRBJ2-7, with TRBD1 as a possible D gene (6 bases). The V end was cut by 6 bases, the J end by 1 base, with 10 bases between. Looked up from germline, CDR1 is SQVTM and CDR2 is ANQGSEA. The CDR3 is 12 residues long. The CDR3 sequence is CSVGAGSYEQYF. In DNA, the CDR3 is TGCAGCGTGGGGGCTGGTTCCTACGAGCAGTACTTC.

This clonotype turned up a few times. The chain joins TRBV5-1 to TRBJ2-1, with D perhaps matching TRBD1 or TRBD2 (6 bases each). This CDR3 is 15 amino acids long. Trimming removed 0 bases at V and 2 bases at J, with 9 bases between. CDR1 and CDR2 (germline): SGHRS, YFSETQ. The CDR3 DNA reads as TGCGCCAGCAGCTTGGGGGGGGCGCCCTACAATGAGCAGTTCTTC. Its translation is CASSLGGAPYNEQFF.

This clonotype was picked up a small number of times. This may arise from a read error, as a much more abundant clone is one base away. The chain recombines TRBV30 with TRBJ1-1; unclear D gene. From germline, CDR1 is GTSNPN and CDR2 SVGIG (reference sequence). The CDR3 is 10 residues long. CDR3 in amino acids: CAWRVTVAFF. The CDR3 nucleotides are TGTGCCTGGAGAGTCACTGTAGCTTTCTTT.

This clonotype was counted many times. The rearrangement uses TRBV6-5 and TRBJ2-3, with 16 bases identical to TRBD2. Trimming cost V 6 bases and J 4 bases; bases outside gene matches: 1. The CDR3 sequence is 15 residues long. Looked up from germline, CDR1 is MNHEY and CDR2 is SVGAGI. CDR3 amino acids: CASRGLAGGPDTQYF. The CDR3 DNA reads TGTGCCAGCAGGGGACTAGCGGGAGGGCCAGATACGCAGTATTTT.

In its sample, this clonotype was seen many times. Written as DNA, the CDR3 is TGTGCCAGCTCACAGGGGACCACTTTCTCCAAAAACATTCAGTACTTC. This sequence encodes CASSQGTTFSKNIQYF. The chain combines TRBV18 with TRBJ2-4; D is perhaps TRBD1 or TRBD2 (5 bases each). From germline, CDR1 is KGHSH and CDR2 LQKENI. V was shortened by 4 bases and J by 2 bases, with 15 bases between the two germline ends. The CDR3 runs to 16 residues.

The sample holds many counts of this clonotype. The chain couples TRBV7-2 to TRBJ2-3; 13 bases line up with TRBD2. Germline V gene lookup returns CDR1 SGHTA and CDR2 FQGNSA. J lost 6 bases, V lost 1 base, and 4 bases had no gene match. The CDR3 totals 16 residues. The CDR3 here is CASSLGLAGGVDTQYF. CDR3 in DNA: TGTGCCAGCAGCTTAGGACTAGCGGGAGGTGTTGATACGCAGTATTTT.

The CDR3 loop is CAIRDGSGGGIQYF. As DNA, the CDR3 is TGTGCCATCAGGGACGGCTCGGGAGGGGGCATTCAGTACTTC. This chain uses TRBV10-3 with TRBJ2-4, with 8 bases matching TRBD2. The CDR3 contains 14 residues. In germline, CDR1 is ENHRY, CDR2 SYGVKD. After removal of 6 bases from V and 9 bases from J, the junction contained 10 bases not matched to a gene.